This T cell receptor (beta chain) emerged from a study of blood T cell repertoires in COVID-19. Study context: In each case, the material was cDNA or gDNA derived from T cells, B-cell-depleted T cells, or PBMCs.

Here immunoSEQ multiplex PCR was the method, and the copy in TCRdb shows in-frame clones only, minus some. The sample contains a few hundred thousand clones, about 86% of which appear only once. Germline V gene sequence: CDR1 SGHRS, CDR2 YFSETQ. Trimming removed 3 bases at V and 1 base at J, with 7 bases between. The CDR3 is 13 amino acids. The sample taken for sequencing was peripheral blood. This chain links TRBV5-1 with TRBJ1-1; no clear D. This receptor was obtained from a man in his sixties with acute or convalescent COVID-19. Here the CDR3 DNA reads TGCGCCAGCAGCTCGGCGGGGAACACTGAAGCTTTCTTT. Protein product: CASSSAGNTEAFF. Full variable domain (outside the CDR3, taken from reference TRBV5-1 and TRBJ1-1): KAGVTQTPRYLIKTRGQQVTLSCSPISGHRSVSWYQQTPGQGLQFLFEYFSETQRNKGNFPGRFSGRQFSNSRSEMNVSTLELGDSALYLCASSSAGNTEAFFGQGTRLTVV.